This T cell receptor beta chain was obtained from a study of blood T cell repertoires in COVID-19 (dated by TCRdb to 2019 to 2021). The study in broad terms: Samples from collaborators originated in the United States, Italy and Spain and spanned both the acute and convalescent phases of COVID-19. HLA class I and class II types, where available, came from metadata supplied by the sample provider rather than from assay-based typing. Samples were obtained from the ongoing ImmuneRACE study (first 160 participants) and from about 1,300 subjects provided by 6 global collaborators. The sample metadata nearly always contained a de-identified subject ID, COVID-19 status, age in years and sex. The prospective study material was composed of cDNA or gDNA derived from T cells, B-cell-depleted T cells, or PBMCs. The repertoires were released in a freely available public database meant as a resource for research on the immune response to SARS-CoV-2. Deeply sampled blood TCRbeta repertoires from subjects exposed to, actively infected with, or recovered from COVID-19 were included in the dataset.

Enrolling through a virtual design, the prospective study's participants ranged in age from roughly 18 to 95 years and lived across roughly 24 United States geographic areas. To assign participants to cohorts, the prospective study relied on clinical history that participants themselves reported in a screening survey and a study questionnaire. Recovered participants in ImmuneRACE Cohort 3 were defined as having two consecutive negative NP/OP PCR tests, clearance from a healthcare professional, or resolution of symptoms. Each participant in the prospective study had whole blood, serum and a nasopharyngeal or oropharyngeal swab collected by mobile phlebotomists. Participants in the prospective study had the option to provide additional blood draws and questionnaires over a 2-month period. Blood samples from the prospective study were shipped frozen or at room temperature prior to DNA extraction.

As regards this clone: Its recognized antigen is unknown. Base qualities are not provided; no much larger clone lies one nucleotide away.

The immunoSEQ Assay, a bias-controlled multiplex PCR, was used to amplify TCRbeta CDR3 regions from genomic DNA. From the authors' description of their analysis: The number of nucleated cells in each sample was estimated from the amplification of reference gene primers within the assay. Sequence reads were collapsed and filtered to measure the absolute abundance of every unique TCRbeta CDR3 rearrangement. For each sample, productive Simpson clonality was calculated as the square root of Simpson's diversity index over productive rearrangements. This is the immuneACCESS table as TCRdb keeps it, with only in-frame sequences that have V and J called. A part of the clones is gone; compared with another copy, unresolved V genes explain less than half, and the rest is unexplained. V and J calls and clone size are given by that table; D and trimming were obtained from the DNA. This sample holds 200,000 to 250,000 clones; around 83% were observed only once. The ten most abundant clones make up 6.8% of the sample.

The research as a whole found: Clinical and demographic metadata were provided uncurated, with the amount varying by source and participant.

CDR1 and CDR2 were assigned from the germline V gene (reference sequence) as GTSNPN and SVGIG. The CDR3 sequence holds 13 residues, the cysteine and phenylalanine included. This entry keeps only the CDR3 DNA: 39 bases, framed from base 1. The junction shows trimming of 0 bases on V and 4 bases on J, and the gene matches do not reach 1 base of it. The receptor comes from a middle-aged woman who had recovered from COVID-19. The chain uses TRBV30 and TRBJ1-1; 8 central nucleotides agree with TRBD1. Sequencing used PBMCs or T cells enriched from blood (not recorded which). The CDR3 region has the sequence CAWSVGTGTEAFF. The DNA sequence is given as TGTGCCTGGAGTGTCGGGACAGGCACTGAAGCTTTCTTT.